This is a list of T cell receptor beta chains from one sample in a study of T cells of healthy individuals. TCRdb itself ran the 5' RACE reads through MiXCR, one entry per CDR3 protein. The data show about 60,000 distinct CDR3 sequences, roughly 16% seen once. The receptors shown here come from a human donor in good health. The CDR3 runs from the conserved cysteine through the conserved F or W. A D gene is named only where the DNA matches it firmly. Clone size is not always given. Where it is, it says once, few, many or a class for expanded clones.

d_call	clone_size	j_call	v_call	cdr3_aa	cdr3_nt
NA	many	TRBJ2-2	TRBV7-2	CASSFRQFMNTGELFF	TGTGCCAGCAGCTTCCGTCAGTTTATGAACACCGGGGAGCTGTTTTTT
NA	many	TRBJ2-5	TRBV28	CASSWYEETQYF	TGTGCCAGCAGTTGGTACGAGGAGACCCAGTACTTC
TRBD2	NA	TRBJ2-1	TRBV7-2	CASSLGTSAHEQFF	TGTGCCAGCAGCTTAGGGACTAGCGCCCATGAGCAGTTCTTC
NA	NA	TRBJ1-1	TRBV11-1	CASSTGRNTEAFF	TGTGCCAGCAGTACAGGGCGGAACACTGAAGCTTTCTTT
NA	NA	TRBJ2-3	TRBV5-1	CASSPDGGGPTDTQYF	TGCGCCAGCAGCCCGGACGGCGGGGGCCCCACAGATACGCAGTATTTT
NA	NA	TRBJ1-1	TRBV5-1	CASSLAQGNAEAFF	TGCGCCAGCAGCTTGGCCCAGGGGAACGCTGAAGCTTTCTTT
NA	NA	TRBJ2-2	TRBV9	CASSVVTGELFF	TGTGCCAGCAGCGTAGTCACCGGGGAGCTGTTTTTT
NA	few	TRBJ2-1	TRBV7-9	CARSSPRNNEQFF	TGTGCCAGGTCTAGCCCTAGGAACAATGAGCAGTTCTTC
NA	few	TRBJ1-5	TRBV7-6	CASSLESGHSNQPQHF	TGTGCCAGCAGCTTAGAGTCAGGCCATAGCAATCAGCCCCAGCATTTT
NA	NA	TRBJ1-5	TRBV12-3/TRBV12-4	CASSLSPSSQPQHF	TGTGCCAGCAGTTTATCACCCTCCAGTCAGCCCCAGCATTTT
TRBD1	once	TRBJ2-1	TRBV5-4	CASGRQGSGEQFF	TGTGCCAGCGGTCGACAGGGGTCGGGGGAGCAGTTCTTC
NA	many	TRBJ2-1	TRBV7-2	CASSLDGEAYNEQFF	TGTGCCAGCAGCTTGGACGGGGAAGCCTACAATGAGCAGTTCTTC
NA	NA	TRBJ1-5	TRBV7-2	CASSLGAGRNNQPQHF	TGTGCCAGCAGCTTAGGGGCAGGGAGAAACAATCAGCCCCAGCATTTT
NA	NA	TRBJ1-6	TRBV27	CASTRSSYNSPLHF	TGTGCCAGCACCCGCAGCTCCTATAATTCACCCCTCCACTTT
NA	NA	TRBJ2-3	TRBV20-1	CSPNRPWDTQYF	TGCAGCCCAAATCGACCTTGGGATACGCAGTATTTT
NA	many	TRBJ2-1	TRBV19	CASSTETGTGYNEQFF	TGTGCCAGTAGTACCGAAACGGGGACTGGTTACAATGAGCAGTTCTTC
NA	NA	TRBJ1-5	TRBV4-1	CASSQDRHGNQPQHF	TGCGCCAGCAGCCAAGATCGGCATGGCAATCAGCCCCAGCATTTT
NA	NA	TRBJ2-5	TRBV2	CASSETHPNADRNQETQYF	TGTGCCAGCAGTGAAACTCACCCCAACGCAGACAGAAACCAAGAGACCCAGTACTTC
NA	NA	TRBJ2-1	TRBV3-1	CASSPGPPSNEQFF	TGTGCCAGCAGCCCCGGGCCCCCGAGCAATGAGCAGTTCTTC
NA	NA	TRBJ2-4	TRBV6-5	CASSYRGDKNIQYF	TGTGCCAGCAGTTATCGGGGTGACAAAAACATTCAGTACTTC
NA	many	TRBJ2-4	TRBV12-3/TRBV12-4	CASSPPDRSNIQYF	TGTGCCAGCAGTCCCCCAGACAGGTCAAACATTCAGTACTTC
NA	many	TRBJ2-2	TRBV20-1	CSARDLSANTGELFF	TGCAGTGCTAGAGACCTATCCGCGAACACCGGGGAGCTGTTTTTT
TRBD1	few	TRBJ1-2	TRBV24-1	CATSDKQGDYGYTF	TGTGCCACCAGTGATAAACAGGGGGACTATGGCTACACCTTC
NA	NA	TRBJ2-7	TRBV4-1	CASSQDPGGTGSYEQYF	TGCGCCAGCAGCCAAGACCCGGGAGGGACAGGGTCCTACGAGCAGTACTTC
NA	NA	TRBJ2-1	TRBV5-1	CASSLTRGGGSYNEQFF	TGCGCCAGCAGCTTGACGCGGGGTGGCGGCTCCTACAATGAGCAGTTCTTC
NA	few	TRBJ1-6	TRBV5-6	CASSLRAYSPLHF	TGTGCCAGCAGCTTAAGGGCCTATTCACCCCTCCACTTT
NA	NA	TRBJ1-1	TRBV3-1	CGTRGRGNTEAFF	TGTGGGACGAGGGGCAGGGGGAACACTGAAGCTTTCTTT
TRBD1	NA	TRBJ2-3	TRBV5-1	CASSLIRQGAFDTQYF	TGCGCCAGCAGCTTAATAAGACAGGGGGCTTTTGATACGCAGTATTTT
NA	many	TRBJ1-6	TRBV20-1	CSARDPASSYNSPLHF	TGCAGTGCTAGAGATCCGGCGAGCTCCTATAATTCACCCCTCCACTTT
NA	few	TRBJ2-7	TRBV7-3	CASSPSPRDEQYF	TGTGCCAGCAGCCCTTCTCCTAGGGACGAGCAGTACTTC
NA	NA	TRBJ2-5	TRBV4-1	CASSQVGLMVQETQYF	TGCGCCAGCAGCCAAGTCGGACTGATGGTCCAAGAGACCCAGTACTTC
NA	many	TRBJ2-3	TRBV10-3	CAISEERGATQYF	TGTGCCATCAGCGAGGAGAGGGGGGCTACGCAGTATTTT
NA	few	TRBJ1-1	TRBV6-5	CATGRAVNTEAFF	TGTGCCACTGGGCGGGCCGTGAACACTGAAGCTTTCTTT
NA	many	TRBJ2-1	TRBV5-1	CASSFRAGFEQFF	TGCGCCAGCAGCTTTCGCGCGGGCTTTGAGCAGTTCTTC
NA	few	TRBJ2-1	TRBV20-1	CSAIPGVRVYEQFF	TGCAGTGCAATACCGGGAGTGCGGGTCTATGAGCAGTTCTTC
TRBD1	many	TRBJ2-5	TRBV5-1	CASSLRQGEETQYF	TGCGCCAGCAGCTTGAGACAGGGGGAAGAGACCCAGTACTTC
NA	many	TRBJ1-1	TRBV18	CASSSGPNTEAFF	TGTGCCAGCTCCTCAGGCCCGAACACTGAAGCTTTCTTT
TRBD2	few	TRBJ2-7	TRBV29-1	CSVGDYYEQYF	TGCAGCGTTGGGGACTACTACGAGCAGTACTTC
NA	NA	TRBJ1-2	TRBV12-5	CASRPMSSTYGYTF	TGTGCCAGCAGACCCATGTCTAGCACCTATGGCTACACCTTC
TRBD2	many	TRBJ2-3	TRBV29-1	CSVDSGSADTQYF	TGCAGCGTTGATAGCGGGAGCGCAGATACGCAGTATTTT
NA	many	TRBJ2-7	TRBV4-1	CASSQVPGEGEQYF	TGCGCCAGCAGCCAAGTCCCAGGGGAGGGCGAGCAGTACTTC
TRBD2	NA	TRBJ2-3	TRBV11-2	CASSGTGTSGGTQYF	TGTGCCAGCAGCGGCACGGGGACTAGCGGAGGTACGCAGTATTTT
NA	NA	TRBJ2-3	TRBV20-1	CSAPRLGEDTQYF	TGCAGTGCCCCGCGGTTAGGGGAAGATACGCAGTATTTT
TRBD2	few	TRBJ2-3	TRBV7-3	CASSLFPAGGTSTDTQYF	TGTGCCAGCAGCTTATTCCCAGCGGGGGGGACTAGCACAGATACGCAGTATTTT
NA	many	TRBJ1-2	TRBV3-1	CASSQAQGTDYGYTF	TGTGCCAGCAGCCAAGCTCAGGGCACCGACTATGGCTACACCTTC
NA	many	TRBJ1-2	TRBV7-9	CASSLATANYGYTF	TGTGCCAGCAGCTTAGCGACGGCCAACTATGGCTACACCTTC
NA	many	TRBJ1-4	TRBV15	CATSNSGRDNEKLFF	TGTGCCACCAGCAACTCAGGAAGGGATAATGAAAAACTGTTTTTT
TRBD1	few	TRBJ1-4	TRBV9	CASSVAGTGDEKLFF	TGTGCCAGCAGCGTAGCCGGGACAGGGGATGAAAAACTGTTTTTT
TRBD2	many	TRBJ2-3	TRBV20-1	CSARVPGTSGGSTDTQYF	TGCAGTGCTAGAGTACCCGGGACTAGCGGAGGGAGCACAGATACGCAGTATTTT
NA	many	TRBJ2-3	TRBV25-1	CASSEKDKGHTDTQYF	TGTGCCAGCAGTGAAAAGGACAAGGGACACACAGATACGCAGTATTTT
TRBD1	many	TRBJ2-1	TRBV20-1	CSAGTGNEQFF	TGCAGTGCGGGGACAGGGAATGAGCAGTTCTTC
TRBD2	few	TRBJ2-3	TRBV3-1	CASSQRTSGGTTDTQYF	TGTGCCAGCAGCCAGAGGACTAGCGGGGGTACCACAGATACGCAGTATTTT
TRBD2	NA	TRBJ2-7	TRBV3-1	CASRTSGSNEQYF	TGTGCCAGTAGGACTAGCGGGAGTAACGAGCAGTACTTC